This T cell receptor (beta chain) emerged from a study of CD8 T cells in Susac syndrome. General observations from the study: The study conceded that relatively few individuals underwent its TCR sequencing and HLA analysis.

Germline V gene lookup returns CDR1 DFQATT and CDR2 SNEGSKA (reference sequence). V lost 3 bases and J 3 bases, leaving 12 bases between the germline ends. The CDR3 covers 13 residues. RNA in amounts of roughly 0.5 to 1 ug was reverse transcribed with random hexamers. The CDR3 of TCR beta was amplified by immunoSEQ multiplex PCR across 54 Vbeta and 13 Jbeta. MiXCR was run by TCRdb on the immunoSEQ multiplex PCR reads, yielding one entry per CDR3 protein. The data contain approximately 100,000 distinct CDR3 sequences, roughly 95% of them singletons. Points on this clonotype: What it binds is unknown.

The study sequenced TCR beta in blood CD8+ and CD4+ T cells. TEMRA cells were FACS-enriched, and CD8+ and CD4+ T cells were isolated negatively. The rearrangement uses TRBV20-1 and TRBJ2-7; weak D call: TRBD1 (6 bases). The TCR originated in a human donor in good health. Sequencing was done on a sample of CD4+ T cells from PBMCs. Written as DNA, the CDR3 is TGCAGTGCTAGTCGGCAGGGGTTCTACGAGCAGTACTTC. Translated: CSASRQGFYEQYF.